This T cell receptor (beta chain) stems from a study of blood T cell repertoires in COVID-19. The overall study: COVID-19 samples from acute and convalescent phases originated in the United States, Italy and Spain.

Repertoires were generated with immunoSEQ multiplex PCR, while TCRdb's copy carries only in-frame clones and drops some. The sample consists of about 120,000 clones, roughly 91% of them appearing once. This clonotype was sampled from a human donor in a cohort sampled during active COVID-19. Sequencing was done on a sample of peripheral blood.

The chain's CDR3 is CAIRDSEDPLGANVLTF. DNA for the CDR3: TGTGCCATCAGGGACAGCGAAGACCCCCTCGGGGCCAACGTCCTGACTTTC. This sequence joins TRBV10-3 and TRBJ2-6; D may be TRBD1 (6 bases). Germline values: CDR1 ENHRY, CDR2 SYGVKD. The germline V and J ends were trimmed by 6 bases and 4 bases, with 19 bases remaining between them. This CDR3 is built from 17 residues.